This T cell receptor beta chain was captured in a study of cytomegalovirus exposure and HLA in healthy donors. Study outcomes and limitations: Among TCR sequences, most were rare, though some public TCRs appeared in many donors.

This clone appeared once. Its antigen remains unidentified. The germline CDR1 and CDR2 sequences are SGDLS and YYNGEE. The junction had 5 bases not matched to a gene; V was cut back by 3 bases and J by 2 bases. This CDR3 has 14 amino acids. The PCR had 60 Vbeta and 13 Jbeta primers. Here immunoSEQ multiplex PCR was the method, and the copy in TCRdb shows in-frame clones only, minus some. Among about 130,000 clones, around three quarters were seen once, and the ten largest hold 6.5% to 7%. Sequencing was done on a sample of PBMCs. V gene TRBV9 combines with J gene TRBJ2-7; 7 bases line up with TRBD1. The sequence came from a man in his forties in good health and CMV-seropositive. The CDR3 DNA follows: TGTGCCAGCAGCGCCGGGACAGCTCCCTACGAGCAGTACTTC. This encodes CASSAGTAPYEQYF.